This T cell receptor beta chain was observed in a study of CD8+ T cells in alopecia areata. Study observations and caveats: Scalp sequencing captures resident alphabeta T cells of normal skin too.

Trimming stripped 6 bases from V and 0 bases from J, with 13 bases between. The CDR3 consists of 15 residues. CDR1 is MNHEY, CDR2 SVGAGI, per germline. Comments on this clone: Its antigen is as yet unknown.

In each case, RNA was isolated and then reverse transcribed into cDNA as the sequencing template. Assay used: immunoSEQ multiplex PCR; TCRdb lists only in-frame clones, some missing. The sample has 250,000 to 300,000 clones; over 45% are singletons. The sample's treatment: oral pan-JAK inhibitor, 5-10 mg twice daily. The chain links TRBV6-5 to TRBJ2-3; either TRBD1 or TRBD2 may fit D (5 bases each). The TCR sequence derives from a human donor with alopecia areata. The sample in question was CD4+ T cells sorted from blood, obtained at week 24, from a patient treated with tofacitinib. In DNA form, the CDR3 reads TGTGCCAGCAGCCGGGGCAGTTTTAGCACAGATACGCAGTATTTT. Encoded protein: CASSRGSFSTDTQYF.